Following are 22 T cell receptor beta chains from one sample sequenced in a study of OX40 agonist ivuxolimab in advanced cancers. The repertoire was sequenced with immunoSEQ multiplex PCR; TCRdb's copy has only in-frame clones and lacks some. In the table there are over 50,000 clones, 85% to 95% of which are singletons. This specimen was CD4+ or CD8+ T cells sorted from blood, taken in a trial of the OX40 agonist ivuxolimab. These receptors originate from an adult with an advanced solid tumor such as melanoma, head and neck, liver or kidney cancer.

The chain uses TRBV19 and TRBJ2-1, with 8 bases that match TRBD2. The germline gives CDR1 LNHDA, CDR2 SQIVND (reference sequence). The CDR3 runs to 17 residues. After removal of 5 bases from V and 1 base from J, the junction contained 10 bases not matched to a gene. The DNA of the CDR3 is TGTGCCAGTAGTCCTCAGACTAGCGAGCTTTCCTACAATGAGCAGTTCTTC. Protein product: CASSPQTSELSYNEQFF. Combining the CDR3 with reference TRBV19 and TRBJ2-1 gives the whole variable domain DGGITQSPKYLFRKEGQNVTLSCEQNLNHDAMYWYRQDPGQGLRLIYYSQIVNDFQKGDIAEGYSVSREKKESFPLTVTSAQKNPTAFYLCASSPQTSELSYNEQFFGPGTRLTVL.

The chain is built from TRBV6-5 and TRBJ2-7; 12 nucleotides match TRBD2. Germline V CDR1 and CDR2: MNHEY, SVGAGI. The CDR3 consists of 14 residues. Losses at the gene ends were 2 bases for V and 4 bases for J; bases not matched to a gene: 0. The CDR3 region is CASSYLAGGYEQYF. The DNA of the CDR3 is TGTGCCAGCAGTTACCTAGCGGGAGGGTACGAGCAGTACTTC.

This rearrangement joins TRBV19 to TRBJ1-1; D is perhaps TRBD1 (5 bases). The length of the CDR3 is 14 residues. The germline V gene encodes CDR1 LNHDA and CDR2 SQIVND (reference sequence). V was clipped by 5 bases and J by 5 bases, with 15 bases between them. DNA of the CDR3: TGTGCCAGTAGTTGGGGGAGGGTTGGAACTGAAGCTTTCTTT. It specifies CASSWGRVGTEAFF.

The J gene is TRBJ2-5, the V gene TRBV7-9; D possibly uses TRBD1 or TRBD2 (5 bases each). Looked up from germline, CDR1 is SEHNR and CDR2 is FQNEAQ (reference sequence). The CDR3 contains 14 residues. V was trimmed by 5 bases and J by 5 bases, leaving 15 bases between them. CDR3 sequence: CASSHPLGRETQYF. In nucleotides, the CDR3 is TGTGCCAGCAGCCACCCTCTGGGACGGGAGACCCAGTACTTC. The variable domain in full, with the rest retrieved from reference TRBV7-9 and TRBJ2-5, is DTGVSQNPRHKITKRGQNVTFRCDPISEHNRLYWYRQTLGQGPEFLTYFQNEAQLEKSRLLSDRFSAERPKGSFSTLEIQRTEQGDSAMYLCASSHPLGRETQYFGPGTRLLVL.

The chain is built from TRBV19 and TRBJ1-5; D call uncertain. This CDR3 spans 17 amino acids. Germline V lookup: CDR1 LNHDA, CDR2 SQIVND (reference sequence). Trimming shortened V by 4 bases and J by 0 bases, and 16 bases separated the two germline ends. The CDR3, as DNA: TGTGCCAGTAGTACGGTGTCCGGGAGACATAGCAATCAGCCCCAGCATTTT. It codes for CASSTVSGRHSNQPQHF.

The rearrangement uses TRBV27 and TRBJ1-1, with D tentatively TRBD1 (6 bases). CDR3 size: 13 residues. Trimming stripped 4 bases from V and 5 bases from J, with 11 bases between. Germline lookup yields CDR1 MNHEY and CDR2 SMNVEV (reference sequence). The CDR3 here is CASSYQGRTEAFF. The CDR3 nucleotides are TGTGCCAGCAGTTATCAGGGGAGGACTGAAGCTTTCTTT.

V is TRBV27 and J is TRBJ1-5, with D possibly being TRBD1 (6 bases). This CDR3 is 14 amino acids long. V lost 1 base to trimming and J lost 8 bases, with 12 bases between them. Looked up from germline, CDR1 is MNHEY and CDR2 is SMNVEV (reference sequence). The chain's CDR3 is CASSLWGGPEPQHF. The CDR3 bases are TGTGCCAGCAGTTTATGGGGGGGGCCGGAGCCCCAGCATTTT.

The CDR3 protein is CASSQGVGTGANVLTF. The DNA for the CDR3 is TGTGCCAGCAGCCAAGGGGTAGGGACTGGGGCCAACGTCCTGACTTTC. The genes are TRBV4-2 and TRBJ2-6; no definite D call. The V gene's germline CDR1 is LGHNA and CDR2 YNFKEQ. V lost 1 base to trimming and J lost 2 bases, with 9 bases between them. The CDR3 runs 16 residues.

The V gene is TRBV13, the J gene TRBJ1-4; TRBD1 matches at 7 bases. CDR1 is PRHDT, CDR2 FYEKMQ, per germline (reference sequence). The length of the CDR3 is 14 residues. With 0 bases clipped from V and 5 bases from J, the junction kept 0 bases outside the gene matches. The chain's CDR3 is CASSLGQGNEKLFF. Here the CDR3 DNA reads TGTGCCAGCAGCTTAGGACAGGGGAATGAAAAACTGTTTTTT. Looking up the rest from reference TRBV13 and TRBJ1-4 gives the full variable domain: AAGVIQSPRHLIKEKRETATLKCYPIPRHDTVYWYQQGPGQDPQFLISFYEKMQSDKGSIPDRFSAQQFSDYHSELNMSSLELGDSALYFCASSLGQGNEKLFFGSGTQLSVL.

The chain combines TRBV11-2 with TRBJ2-7; no firm D call. The CDR3 sequence is 10 residues long. V gave up 2 bases and J gave up 6 bases, with 2 bases separating them. Germline V CDR1 and CDR2: SGHAT, FQNNGV. The CDR3 sequence is CASSLREQYF. The CDR3 bases are TGTGCCAGCAGCTTACGCGAGCAGTACTTC.

The CDR3: CASSIRTGKNEQYF. The DNA of the CDR3 is TGTGCCAGCAGTATACGGACAGGGAAGAACGAGCAGTACTTC. The rearrangement links TRBV27 to TRBJ2-5, with 8 bases identical to TRBD1. Matching the DNA end better, TRBJ2-7 makes the J call doubtful. Looked up from germline, CDR1 is MNHEY and CDR2 is SMNVEV (reference sequence). This CDR3 is 14 amino acids long.

The chain has TRBV11-2 and TRBJ2-6, with 9 bases matching TRBD1. Germline CDR1 is SGHAT and CDR2 is FQNNGV. This CDR3 contains 19 residues. With V trimmed by 4 bases and J by 3 bases, 13 bases remained unmatched. CDR3 protein: CASSSLSRDRDIGANVLTF. CDR3 bases: TGTGCCAGCAGCTCACTTAGTAGGGACAGGGACATTGGGGCCAACGTCCTGACTTTC.

The chain has TRBV27 and TRBJ2-3, with 12 positions matching TRBD1. V was clipped by 2 bases and J by 7 bases; unmatched bases: 1. Looked up from germline, CDR1 is MNHEY and CDR2 is SMNVEV (reference sequence). The CDR3 contains 14 residues. The CDR3 DNA reads as TGTGCCAGCAGTTTAGGGACAGGGGGCTATACGCAGTATTTT. It specifies CASSLGTGGYTQYF.

The rearrangement uses TRBV6-5 and TRBJ1-2; TRBD1 agrees at 7 bases. The CDR3 is 15 amino acids. Germline assignment: CDR1 MNHEY and CDR2 SVGAGI. With V trimmed by 1 base and J by 3 bases, 5 bases remained unmatched. The CDR3 loop is CASSYLGQAHYGYTF. DNA of the CDR3: TGTGCCAGCAGTTACTTAGGACAGGCCCACTATGGCTACACCTTC.

The chain uses TRBV27 and TRBJ1-5; D is ambiguous. The CDR3 is 14 residues long. Germline V CDR1 and CDR2: MNHEY, SMNVEV (reference sequence). V was clipped by 3 bases and J by 0 bases, with 6 bases between them. CDR3 nucleotide sequence: TGTGCCAGCAGTTTGGCCAGTAGCAATCAGCCCCAGCATTTT. This codes for CASSLASSNQPQHF.

A few counts support this clone. The V gene is TRBV9, the J gene TRBJ1-1; 9 bases map to TRBD1. With V trimmed by 3 bases and J by 10 bases, 7 bases remained unmatched. CDR3 length: 13 residues. Germline V gene sequence: CDR1 SGDLS, CDR2 YYNGEE. The DNA for the CDR3 is TGTGCCAGCAGCGAGGGACAGGGCGACGCAGCTTTCTTT. This encodes CASSEGQGDAAFF.

The CDR3 protein is CASSHRGGGPEAFF. Written as DNA, the CDR3 is TGTGCCAGCAGCCACCGTGGGGGTGGACCTGAAGCTTTCTTT. The rearrangement uses TRBV16 and TRBJ1-1; maybe TRBD1 (5 bases). V dropped 3 bases and J dropped 6 bases, with 14 bases sitting between them. The CDR3 runs to 14 residues. Germline V gives CDR1 KGHSY, CDR2 FQNENV.

This chain joins TRBV7-6 and TRBJ2-7; either TRBD1 or TRBD2 may fit D (5 bases each). The V gene's germline CDR1 is SGHVS and CDR2 FNYEAQ. The V and J ends lost 0 bases and 2 bases respectively, with 5 bases between them. CDR3 length: 13 residues. The CDR3 loop is CASSLAGAYEQYF. CDR3 DNA sequence: TGTGCCAGCAGCTTAGCGGGGGCCTACGAGCAGTACTTC.

The chain carries TRBV7-9 and TRBJ2-5; possibly TRBD2 for D (5 bases). Between the trimmed V and J ends, which lost 1 base and 3 bases, there was a span of 12 bases. CDR3 length: 15 residues. Per germline, CDR1 SEHNR and CDR2 FQNEAQ (reference sequence). The CDR3 sequence: CASSLGPEAEETQYF. In DNA, the CDR3 is TGTGCCAGCAGCTTAGGACCGGAGGCGGAAGAGACCCAGTACTTC.

The sample holds one count of this clone. The V call is TRBV10-1, the J call TRBJ2-3; 8 bases align to TRBD1. Looked up from germline, CDR1 is WNHNN and CDR2 is SYGVQD (reference sequence). The CDR3 consists of 14 residues. V dropped 6 bases and J dropped 3; count of bases not matched to a gene: 5. CDR3 DNA: TGCGCCAGCAGATCGGACAGGGTAACAGATACGCAGTATTTT. This sequence encodes CASRSDRVTDTQYF.

The CDR3 reads CASSQDNVAGGVYEQYF. The CDR3 region has the DNA TGCGCCAGCAGCCAAGACAACGTAGCGGGAGGGGTCTACGAGCAGTACTTC. The genes are TRBV4-1 and TRBJ2-7; TRBD2 agrees at 11 bases. The germline V gene has CDR1 MGHRA and CDR2 YSYEKL. The CDR3 totals 17 residues. Trimming took 0 bases from V and 3 from J; bases not matched to a gene: 7.

The chain uses TRBV27 and TRBJ2-7; D perhaps matches TRBD1 (6 bases). The CDR3 covers 14 residues. CDR1 is MNHEY and CDR2 is SMNVEV in the germline V gene (reference sequence). With 6 bases removed from V and 5 bases from J, the gap between germline ends came to 17 bases. CDR3 protein: CASSGRGGPHEQYF. In DNA form, the CDR3 reads TGTGCCAGCAGCGGCAGGGGCGGCCCCCACGAGCAGTACTTC.